These T cell receptor beta chains were read from a single sample in a study of low-dose radiotherapy and immunotherapy resistance in tumors. TCRdb reanalysed the reads using MiXCR and keeps one entry per CDR3 protein. The table shows some 82,000 distinct CDR3 sequences, with approximately 17% occurring only once. This specimen was PBMCs, taken before treatment. The receptors stem from a male donor with prostate cancer. Both conserved end residues are part of each CDR3. The D gene is left open where the match is weak. Clone size, where shown, is once, few, many, or a class for clones that have expanded.

D gene: TRBD2; V gene: TRBV20-1; J gene: TRBJ2-1; clone size: many; CDR3 DNA: TGCAGTGCTAGTGGGGTAGCGGGCAATCTTGAGCAGTTCTTC; CDR3 protein: CSASGVAGNLEQFF
D gene: NA; V gene: TRBV5-1; J gene: TRBJ1-3; clone size: many; CDR3 DNA: TGCGCCAGCAGCTTGGGAGGGATGGGTTCCGGAAACACCATATATTTT; CDR3 protein: CASSLGGMGSGNTIYF
D gene: NA; V gene: TRBV5-1; J gene: TRBJ2-2; clone size: many; CDR3 DNA: TGCGCCAGCAGCTTCCCCAACGTGAACACCGGGGAGCTGTTTTTT; CDR3 protein: CASSFPNVNTGELFF
D gene: TRBD1; V gene: TRBV28; J gene: TRBJ2-7; clone size: NA; CDR3 DNA: TGTGCCAGCAGTACAACGAGACTGGGACAGATCTACGAGCAGTACTTC; CDR3 protein: CASSTTRLGQIYEQYF
D gene: NA; V gene: TRBV27; J gene: TRBJ1-1; clone size: many; CDR3 DNA: TGTGCCAGCAGTTTCAACCAACGGTCTGAAGCTTTCTTT; CDR3 protein: CASSFNQRSEAFF
D gene: TRBD1; V gene: TRBV6-8; J gene: TRBJ1-3; clone size: many; CDR3 DNA: TGTGCCAGCAGTTACTCCCTTGACAGGGCTTTTGGAAACACCATATATTTT; CDR3 protein: CASSYSLDRAFGNTIYF
D gene: NA; V gene: TRBV29-1; J gene: TRBJ1-1; clone size: many; CDR3 DNA: TGCAGCGCCCGGACAGCAGACACTGAAGCTTTCTTT; CDR3 protein: CSARTADTEAFF
D gene: TRBD2; V gene: TRBV25-1; J gene: TRBJ2-2; clone size: many; CDR3 DNA: TGTGCCAGCAGTAGTATAGCGGGGGGGCCCCCCGGGGAGCTGTTTTTT; CDR3 protein: CASSSIAGGPPGELFF
D gene: NA; V gene: TRBV5-4; J gene: TRBJ2-1; clone size: many; CDR3 DNA: TGTGCCAGCAGCAAAGGGACGGTCTACAATGAGCAGTTCTTC; CDR3 protein: CASSKGTVYNEQFF
D gene: TRBD2; V gene: TRBV4-2; J gene: TRBJ2-4; clone size: NA; CDR3 DNA: TGTGCCAGCAGCCGCGAAGGCTGGTCACTAGCGGGAGGCGAGGCCAAAAACATTCAGTACTTC; CDR3 protein: CASSREGWSLAGGEAKNIQYF
D gene: TRBD2; V gene: TRBV7-3; J gene: TRBJ2-1; clone size: many; CDR3 DNA: TGTGCCAGCAGCTTAAAAGGAGGCGGGAGCTCCTACAATGAGCAGTTCTTC; CDR3 protein: CASSLKGGGSSYNEQFF
D gene: NA; V gene: TRBV13; J gene: TRBJ2-3; clone size: many; CDR3 DNA: TGTGCCAGCAGCTTAGACAGCACAGATACGCAGTATTTT; CDR3 protein: CASSLDSTDTQYF
D gene: TRBD2; V gene: TRBV6-2/TRBV6-3; J gene: TRBJ2-3; clone size: many; CDR3 DNA: TGTGCCAGCAGTTACAAGGGGACTAGCGGGGGGACTTACACAGATACGCAGTATTTT; CDR3 protein: CASSYKGTSGGTYTDTQYF
D gene: TRBD2; V gene: TRBV12-3/TRBV12-4; J gene: TRBJ2-3; clone size: NA; CDR3 DNA: TGTGCCAGCAGTTTACTAGCGGGGGGGCCACCAGATACGCAGTATTTT; CDR3 protein: CASSLLAGGPPDTQYF
D gene: NA; V gene: TRBV6-5; J gene: TRBJ1-5; clone size: many; CDR3 DNA: TGTGCCAGCAGTTATAGGGGGGGGGGTCAGCCCCAGCATTTT; CDR3 protein: CASSYRGGGQPQHF
D gene: TRBD2; V gene: TRBV7-2; J gene: TRBJ2-3; clone size: many; CDR3 DNA: TGTGCCAGCAGCTCCGGTCGGGGGGGGGAGAAAACAGATACGCAGTATTTT; CDR3 protein: CASSSGRGGEKTDTQYF
D gene: NA; V gene: TRBV13; J gene: TRBJ2-7; clone size: once; CDR3 DNA: TGTGCCAGCAGCCCTCCTGGCGCCTACGAGCAGTACTTC; CDR3 protein: CASSPPGAYEQYF
D gene: NA; V gene: TRBV28; J gene: TRBJ2-5; clone size: many; CDR3 DNA: TGTGCCAGCAGTTTATTTTCTGGCTTGGAGACCCAGTACTTC; CDR3 protein: CASSLFSGLETQYF
D gene: NA; V gene: TRBV10-3; J gene: TRBJ2-7; clone size: many; CDR3 DNA: TGTGCCATCAGTGAGAACACGGCACGCGAGCAGTACTTC; CDR3 protein: CAISENTAREQYF
D gene: NA; V gene: TRBV6-2/TRBV6-3; J gene: TRBJ1-6; clone size: many; CDR3 DNA: TGTGCCAGCAGTTACCCGGACGGTTCGATTTCACCCCTCCACTTT; CDR3 protein: CASSYPDGSISPLHF
D gene: NA; V gene: TRBV7-3; J gene: TRBJ2-6; clone size: many; CDR3 DNA: TGTGCCAGCGGGCAACAGGGCTCTGGGGCCAACGTCCTGACTTTC; CDR3 protein: CASGQQGSGANVLTF
D gene: NA; V gene: TRBV21-1; J gene: TRBJ2-1; clone size: NA; CDR3 DNA: TGTGCCAGCAACCATACTAATGGACTGAAAGACAATGAGCAGTTCTTC; CDR3 protein: CASNHTNGLKDNEQFF
D gene: NA; V gene: TRBV9; J gene: TRBJ1-2; clone size: NA; CDR3 DNA: TGTGCCAGCAGCGTAGCTACTGGGGCCCAAGGTGACTATGGCTACACCTTC; CDR3 protein: CASSVATGAQGDYGYTF
D gene: NA; V gene: TRBV30; J gene: TRBJ2-7; clone size: many; CDR3 DNA: TGTGCCTGGAGTGTATCGTCCCACGAGCAGTACTTC; CDR3 protein: CAWSVSSHEQYF
D gene: NA; V gene: TRBV20-1; J gene: TRBJ2-7; clone size: many; CDR3 DNA: TGCAGTGCAAAGTCCTGGACTTCCAACGAGCAGTACTTC; CDR3 protein: CSAKSWTSNEQYF
D gene: NA; V gene: TRBV4-2; J gene: TRBJ2-1; clone size: many; CDR3 DNA: TGTGCCAGCAGCCGGCGGACTTTAGAGGTAAATGAGCAGTTCTTC; CDR3 protein: CASSRRTLEVNEQFF
D gene: TRBD1; V gene: TRBV5-3; J gene: TRBJ2-2; clone size: NA; CDR3 DNA: TGTGCCAGCAGCCTCCGGGACAGGGAACTCACCGGGGAGCTGTTTTTT; CDR3 protein: CASSLRDRELTGELFF
D gene: NA; V gene: TRBV5-1; J gene: TRBJ2-1; clone size: many; CDR3 DNA: TGCGCCAGCAGCTTGCAGGACAGCTACAATGAGCAGTTCTTC; CDR3 protein: CASSLQDSYNEQFF
D gene: NA; V gene: TRBV6-2/TRBV6-3; J gene: TRBJ2-7; clone size: NA; CDR3 DNA: TGTGCCAGCAGTTACGGTGCTACAGGTTACGAGCAGTACTTC; CDR3 protein: CASSYGATGYEQYF
D gene: NA; V gene: TRBV25-1; J gene: TRBJ2-7; clone size: NA; CDR3 DNA: TGTGCCAGCAGTGAACTGGGGGGCCGTTACAATGAGCAGTACTTC; CDR3 protein: CASSELGGRYNEQYF
D gene: TRBD1; V gene: TRBV29-1; J gene: TRBJ1-1; clone size: many; CDR3 DNA: TGCAGCGCCTACAGGGGCATGAACACTGAAGCTTTCTTT; CDR3 protein: CSAYRGMNTEAFF
D gene: NA; V gene: TRBV7-2; J gene: TRBJ2-3; clone size: NA; CDR3 DNA: TGTGCCAGCAGCCCGGACGTGGATACGCAGTATTTT; CDR3 protein: CASSPDVDTQYF
D gene: TRBD1; V gene: TRBV7-7; J gene: TRBJ2-2; clone size: many; CDR3 DNA: TGTGCTAGCAGCACACAGTTGGACAGGGGTTTCCGGAACACCGGGGAGCTGTTTTTT; CDR3 protein: CASSTQLDRGFRNTGELFF
D gene: TRBD2; V gene: TRBV20-1; J gene: TRBJ2-5; clone size: many; CDR3 DNA: TGCAGTGCTGGCATGGCTAGCGGGAGCGTCCTGGAAGAGACCCAGTACTTC; CDR3 protein: CSAGMASGSVLEETQYF
D gene: NA; V gene: TRBV9; J gene: TRBJ1-2; clone size: many; CDR3 DNA: TGTGCCAGCACCCCATCGGGACTGGAGAACTATGGCTACACCTTC; CDR3 protein: CASTPSGLENYGYTF
D gene: NA; V gene: TRBV5-1; J gene: TRBJ1-1; clone size: many; CDR3 DNA: TGCGCCAGCAGCTTGTCAACCGGTTCCGAGTCCGAAGCTTTCTTT; CDR3 protein: CASSLSTGSESEAFF
D gene: NA; V gene: TRBV2; J gene: TRBJ1-6; clone size: many; CDR3 DNA: TGTGCCACCCGCAACCAGGGTGGCAATTCACCCCTCCACTTT; CDR3 protein: CATRNQGGNSPLHF
D gene: NA; V gene: TRBV20-1; J gene: TRBJ2-3; clone size: many; CDR3 DNA: TGCAGTGCTGGAGTGGGGGCTTCCACAGATACGCAGTATTTT; CDR3 protein: CSAGVGASTDTQYF
D gene: NA; V gene: TRBV5-6; J gene: TRBJ1-2; clone size: many; CDR3 DNA: TGTGCCAGCAGCTCTGGCGTCGGCAGGGAGAACTATGGCTACACCTTC; CDR3 protein: CASSSGVGRENYGYTF
D gene: NA; V gene: TRBV28; J gene: TRBJ2-7; clone size: many; CDR3 DNA: TGTGCCAGCGGGATGATACTAGCCGGATATGGGTACGAGCAGTACTTC; CDR3 protein: CASGMILAGYGYEQYF
D gene: NA; V gene: TRBV2; J gene: TRBJ2-1; clone size: many; CDR3 DNA: TGTGCCAGCAGTGAACAGGCGGAGGTCGGCAATGAGCAGTTCTTC; CDR3 protein: CASSEQAEVGNEQFF
D gene: TRBD2; V gene: TRBV11-2; J gene: TRBJ2-1; clone size: many; CDR3 DNA: TGTGCCAGCAGCCCCATTAATAGACAGGGCAGGGGCAGGACTAGCGGGAGAGATCGCTATGAGCAGTTCTTC; CDR3 protein: CASSPINRQGRGRTSGRDRYEQFF
D gene: NA; V gene: TRBV10-3; J gene: TRBJ2-6; clone size: many; CDR3 DNA: TGTGCCATTGACTCTGGGGCCAACGTCCTGACTTTC; CDR3 protein: CAIDSGANVLTF
D gene: TRBD1; V gene: TRBV7-2; J gene: TRBJ2-1; clone size: many; CDR3 DNA: TGTGCCAGCAGCCCGAAGGACACCGGGACAGGGTCCTACAATGAGCAGTTCTTC; CDR3 protein: CASSPKDTGTGSYNEQFF
D gene: NA; V gene: TRBV2; J gene: TRBJ1-3; clone size: NA; CDR3 DNA: TGTGCCAGCAGTGAAGCGCGGCTGATCTCTGGAAACACCATATATTTT; CDR3 protein: CASSEARLISGNTIYF
D gene: TRBD2; V gene: TRBV29-1; J gene: TRBJ2-3; clone size: many; CDR3 DNA: TGCAGCATTAAAGCGGTAGCGGGAGGTCCAGATACGCAGTATTTT; CDR3 protein: CSIKAVAGGPDTQYF
D gene: NA; V gene: TRBV24-1; J gene: TRBJ1-5; clone size: many; CDR3 DNA: TGTGCCACCAGTGAGGGGACGGTCGGCCCCCAGCATTTT; CDR3 protein: CATSEGTVGPQHF
D gene: NA; V gene: TRBV11-2; J gene: TRBJ2-7; clone size: many; CDR3 DNA: TGTGCCAGCACGGGAGTAAGGACAGCCTGGTCCGAGCAGTACTTC; CDR3 protein: CASTGVRTAWSEQYF
D gene: TRBD2; V gene: TRBV6-8; J gene: TRBJ2-1; clone size: NA; CDR3 DNA: TGTGCCAGCCCCGAAAAGGGACTAGCGGGAACCAATGAGCAGTTCTTC; CDR3 protein: CASPEKGLAGTNEQFF
D gene: NA; V gene: TRBV9; J gene: TRBJ1-6; clone size: few; CDR3 DNA: TGTGCCAGCAGCGTGGAGGCAGGGAATTCACCCCTCCACTTT; CDR3 protein: CASSVEAGNSPLHF
D gene: TRBD1; V gene: TRBV7-8; J gene: TRBJ2-7; clone size: many; CDR3 DNA: TGTGCCAGCAGCTTAGGGGTGGGGACAGGGCGCCACGAGCAGTACTTC; CDR3 protein: CASSLGVGTGRHEQYF
D gene: NA; V gene: TRBV28; J gene: TRBJ2-1; clone size: many; CDR3 DNA: TGTGCCAGTTACACGGGGGACAATGAGCAGTTCTTC; CDR3 protein: CASYTGDNEQFF
D gene: TRBD1; V gene: TRBV10-3; J gene: TRBJ1-1; clone size: many; CDR3 DNA: TGTGCCATCAGTACGGACAGGGACACTGAAGCTTTCTTT; CDR3 protein: CAISTDRDTEAFF
D gene: NA; V gene: TRBV2; J gene: TRBJ2-1; clone size: many; CDR3 DNA: TGTGCCAGCAGTGTTGGGGACGCGCCTTACAATGAGCAGTTCTTC; CDR3 protein: CASSVGDAPYNEQFF
D gene: TRBD1; V gene: TRBV24-1; J gene: TRBJ2-7; clone size: many; CDR3 DNA: TGTGCCACCAGTGATTTGAGCATACAGGGGACCTACGAGCAGTACTTC; CDR3 protein: CATSDLSIQGTYEQYF
D gene: TRBD2; V gene: TRBV6-2/TRBV6-3; J gene: TRBJ2-7; clone size: many; CDR3 DNA: TGTGCCAGCAGTGGACTAGCGGTCTACGAGCAGTACTTC; CDR3 protein: CASSGLAVYEQYF
D gene: TRBD1; V gene: TRBV20-1; J gene: TRBJ2-7; clone size: many; CDR3 DNA: TGCAGTGCTAGCTGGGACAGGGCAACCTACGAGCAGTACTTC; CDR3 protein: CSASWDRATYEQYF
D gene: TRBD1; V gene: TRBV5-6; J gene: TRBJ2-7; clone size: many; CDR3 DNA: TGTGCCAGCAGCCGAGGGACAGTTTACGAGCAGTACTTC; CDR3 protein: CASSRGTVYEQYF
D gene: TRBD1; V gene: TRBV3-1; J gene: TRBJ2-1; clone size: few; CDR3 DNA: TGTGCCAGCGCACAGCCGGGACAGGTGATCGCTGAGCAGTTCTTC; CDR3 protein: CASAQPGQVIAEQFF
D gene: TRBD1; V gene: TRBV27; J gene: TRBJ1-3; clone size: few; CDR3 DNA: TGTGCCAGCAGCTTTTCGGCAGGGGGGTCTGGAAACACCATATATTTT; CDR3 protein: CASSFSAGGSGNTIYF